Described below is a single T cell receptor beta chain sequence and its context. What it binds is not known. This sample stems from a study of cytomegalovirus exposure and HLA in healthy donors. CDR3 length: 14 amino acids. The germline CDR1 and CDR2 sequences are MGHRA and YSYEKL. V was clipped by 6 bases and J by 4 bases, with 13 bases between them. Study results and caveats: A few of the chains that were CMV-associated were confirmed in vitro to be specific for CMV antigens.

PCR employed 60 Vbeta and 13 Jbeta primers. Using immunoSEQ multiplex PCR, the repertoire was profiled, and TCRdb retains in-frame clones only, with some absent. The sample holds around 220,000 clones; about 77% are singletons and the top ten take approximately 1.9%. The clonotype was recovered from a woman aged 25 to 39 in good health and CMV-seronegative. The chain has TRBV4-1 and TRBJ1-5; a weak D match, TRBD1 (6 bases). The sequencing sample was made of PBMCs. CDR3 in DNA: TGCGCCAGCAGACAGACAGGCGATAATCAGCCCCAGCATTTT. Translating it yields CASRQTGDNQPQHF.